This T cell receptor beta chain originates from a study of PD-1 blockade in classical Hodgkin lymphoma. V was clipped by 1 base and J by 14 bases; unmatched bases: 9. This CDR3 contains 15 residues. CDR1 is LGHNA, CDR2 YNFKEQ, per germline. Method: immunoSEQ multiplex PCR; TCRdb's copy keeps in-frame clones and lacks some. The data hold about 100,000 clones, with approximately 88% observed a single time. In every patient, relapse followed autologous stem cell transplantation, while exposure to brentuximab vedotin differed. Complete response, partial response or progressive disease were the best responses.

This clonotype was sampled from a human donor with classical Hodgkin lymphoma. The genes are TRBV4-2 and TRBJ2-4; 12 nucleotides align to TRBD2. The material sequenced was peripheral blood mononuclear cells (PBMCs), taken at baseline. CDR3 in DNA: TGTGCCAGCAGCCAAGGACTAGCGGGGGCCACCAAAGAGTACTTC. This gives the protein CASSQGLAGATKEYF.